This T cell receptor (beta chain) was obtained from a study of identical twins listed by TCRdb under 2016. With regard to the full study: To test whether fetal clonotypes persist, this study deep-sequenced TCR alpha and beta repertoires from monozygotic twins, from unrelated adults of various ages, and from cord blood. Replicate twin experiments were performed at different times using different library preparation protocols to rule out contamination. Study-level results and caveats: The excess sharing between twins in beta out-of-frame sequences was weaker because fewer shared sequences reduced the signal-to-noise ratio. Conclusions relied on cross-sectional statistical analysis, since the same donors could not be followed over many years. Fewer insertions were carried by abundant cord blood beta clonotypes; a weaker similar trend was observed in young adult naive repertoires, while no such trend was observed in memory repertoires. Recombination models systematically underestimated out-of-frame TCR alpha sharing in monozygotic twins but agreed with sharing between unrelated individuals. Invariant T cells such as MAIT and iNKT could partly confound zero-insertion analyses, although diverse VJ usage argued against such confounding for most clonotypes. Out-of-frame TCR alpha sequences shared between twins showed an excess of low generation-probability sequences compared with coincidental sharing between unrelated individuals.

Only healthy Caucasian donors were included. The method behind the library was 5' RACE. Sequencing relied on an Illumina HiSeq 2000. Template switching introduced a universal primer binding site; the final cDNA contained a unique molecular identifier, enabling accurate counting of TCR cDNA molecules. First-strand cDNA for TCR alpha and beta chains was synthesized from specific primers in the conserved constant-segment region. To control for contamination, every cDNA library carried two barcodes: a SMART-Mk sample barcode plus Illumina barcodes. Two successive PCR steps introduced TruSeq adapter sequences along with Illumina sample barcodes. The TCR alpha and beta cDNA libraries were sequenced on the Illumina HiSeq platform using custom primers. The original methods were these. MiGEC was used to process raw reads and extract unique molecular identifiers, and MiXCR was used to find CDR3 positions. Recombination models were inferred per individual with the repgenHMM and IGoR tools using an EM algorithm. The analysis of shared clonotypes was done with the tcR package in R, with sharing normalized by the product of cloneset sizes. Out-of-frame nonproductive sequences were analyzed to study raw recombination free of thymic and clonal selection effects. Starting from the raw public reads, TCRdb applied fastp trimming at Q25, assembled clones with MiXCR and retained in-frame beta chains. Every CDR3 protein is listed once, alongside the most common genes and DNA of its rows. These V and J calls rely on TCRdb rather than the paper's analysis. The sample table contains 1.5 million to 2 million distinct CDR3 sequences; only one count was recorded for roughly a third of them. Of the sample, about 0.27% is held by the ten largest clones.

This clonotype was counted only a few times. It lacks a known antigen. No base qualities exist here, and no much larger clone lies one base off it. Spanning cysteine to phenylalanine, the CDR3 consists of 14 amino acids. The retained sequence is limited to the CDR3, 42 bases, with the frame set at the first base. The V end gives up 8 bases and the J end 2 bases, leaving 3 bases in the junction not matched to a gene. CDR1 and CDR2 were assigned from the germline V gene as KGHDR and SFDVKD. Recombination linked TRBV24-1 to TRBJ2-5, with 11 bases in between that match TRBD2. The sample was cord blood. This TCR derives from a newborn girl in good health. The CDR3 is CATNASGRQETQYF. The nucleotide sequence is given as TGTGCCACCAACGCTAGCGGGAGGCAAGAGACCCAGTACTTC.